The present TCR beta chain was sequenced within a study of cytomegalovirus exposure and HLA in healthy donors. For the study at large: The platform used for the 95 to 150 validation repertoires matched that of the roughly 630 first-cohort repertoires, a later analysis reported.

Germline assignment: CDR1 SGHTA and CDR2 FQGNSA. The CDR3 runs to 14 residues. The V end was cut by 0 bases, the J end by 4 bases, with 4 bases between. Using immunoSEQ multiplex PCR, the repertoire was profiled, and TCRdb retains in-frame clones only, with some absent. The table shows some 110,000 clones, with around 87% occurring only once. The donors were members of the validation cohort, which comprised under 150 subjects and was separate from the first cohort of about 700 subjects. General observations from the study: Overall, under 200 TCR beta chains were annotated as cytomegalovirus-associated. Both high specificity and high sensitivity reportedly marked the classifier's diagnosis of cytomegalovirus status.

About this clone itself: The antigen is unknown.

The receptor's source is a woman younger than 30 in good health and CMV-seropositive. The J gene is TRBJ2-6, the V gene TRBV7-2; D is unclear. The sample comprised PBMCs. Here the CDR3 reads CASSLALGANVLTF. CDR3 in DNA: TGTGCCAGCAGCTTAGCTCTCGGGGCCAACGTCCTGACTTTC.